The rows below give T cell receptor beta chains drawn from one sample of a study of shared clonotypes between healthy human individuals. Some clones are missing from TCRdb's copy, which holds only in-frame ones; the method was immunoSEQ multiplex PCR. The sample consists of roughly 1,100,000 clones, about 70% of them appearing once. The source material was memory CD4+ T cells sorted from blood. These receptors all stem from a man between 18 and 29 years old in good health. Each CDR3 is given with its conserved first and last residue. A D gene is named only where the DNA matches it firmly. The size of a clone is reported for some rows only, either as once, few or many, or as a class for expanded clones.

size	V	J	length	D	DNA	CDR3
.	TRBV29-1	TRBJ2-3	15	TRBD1	TGCAGCGTTGAAGAATGGGCTAGGGGGCCGAATACGCAGTATTTT	CSVEEWARGPNTQYF
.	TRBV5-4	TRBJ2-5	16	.	TGTGCCAGCAGCTTGGATCCCGTGAGGGCTTCGGAGACCCAGTACTTC	CASSLDPVRASETQYF
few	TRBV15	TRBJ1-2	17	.	TGTGCCACCAGCAGGGGAGATTGGACGGGAGCTAACTATGGCTACACCTTC	CATSRGDWTGANYGYTF
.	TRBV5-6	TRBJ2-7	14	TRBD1	TGTGCCAGCAGCTCGGGACAGGGGATCTACGAGCAGTACTTC	CASSSGQGIYEQYF
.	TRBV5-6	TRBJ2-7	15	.	TGTGCCAGCAGCCGAATGGGCACCACGGCCTACGAGCAGTACTTC	CASSRMGTTAYEQYF
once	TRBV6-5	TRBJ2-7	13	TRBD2	TGTGCCAGCAGGTTAGCGGGAGGGCCCGAGCAGTACTTC	CASRLAGGPEQYF
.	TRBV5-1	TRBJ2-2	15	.	TGCGCCAGCAGCTTGAACACCGCGAACACCGGGGAGCTGTTTTTT	CASSLNTANTGELFF
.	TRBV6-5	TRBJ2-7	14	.	TGTGCCAGCAGTTACCTCCGACAGTCCTACGAGCAGTACTTC	CASSYLRQSYEQYF
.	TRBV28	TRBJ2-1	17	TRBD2	TGTGCCAGCAGTGGGACGTGGGAGCGGGGGGGCAGGGATGAGCAGTTCTTC	CASSGTWERGGRDEQFF
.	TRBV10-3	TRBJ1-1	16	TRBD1	TGTGCCATCAGTGAGTCTCGACAGGGACTGAACACTGAAGCTTTCTTT	CAISESRQGLNTEAFF
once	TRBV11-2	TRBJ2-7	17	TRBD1	TGTGCCAGCAGCCCTTACCCAGGGGGATACAACTCCTACGAGCAGTACTTC	CASSPYPGGYNSYEQYF
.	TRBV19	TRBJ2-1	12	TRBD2	TGTGCCAGTAGTGCTAGCGGGGTGCTGCAGTTCTTC	CASSASGVLQFF
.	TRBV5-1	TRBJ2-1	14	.	TGCGCCAGCAGCTTTAACACCGGGTACAATGAGCAGTTCTTC	CASSFNTGYNEQFF
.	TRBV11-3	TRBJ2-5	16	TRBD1	TGTGCCAGCAGCTTAGGGGGGACAGCAGACCAAGAGACCCAGTACTTC	CASSLGGTADQETQYF
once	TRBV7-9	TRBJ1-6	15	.	TGTGCCAGCAGGGAGCGGGACACGGTCAATTCACCCCTCCACTTT	CASRERDTVNSPLHF
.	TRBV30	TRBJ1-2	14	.	TGTGCCTGGAGCAGGACACTTTCTAACTATGGCTACACCTTC	CAWSRTLSNYGYTF
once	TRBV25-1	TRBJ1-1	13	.	TGTGCCAGCAGTGCCTCCATGAGCACTGAAGCTTTCTTT	CASSASMSTEAFF
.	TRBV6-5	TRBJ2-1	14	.	TGTGCCAGCGGGCGGGGAAGCTCCTACAATGAGCAGTTCTTC	CASGRGSSYNEQFF
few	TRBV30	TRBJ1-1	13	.	TGTGCCTGGAGTGATAACAGGGACACTGAAGCTTTCTTT	CAWSDNRDTEAFF
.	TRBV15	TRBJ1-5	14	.	TGTGCCACCAGCAGTGGACAGTCCGTCCAGCCCCAGCATTTT	CATSSGQSVQPQHF
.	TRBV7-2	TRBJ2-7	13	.	TGTGCCAGCAGCTTAATGGTCACCTACGAGCAGTACTTC	CASSLMVTYEQYF
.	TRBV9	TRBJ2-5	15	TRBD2	TGTGCCAGCAGCCCAGGGACTAGCGGGAGGGCCCCCCAGTACTTC	CASSPGTSGRAPQYF
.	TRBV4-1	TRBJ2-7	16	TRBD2	TGCGCCAGCAGCCAAGAAGCTAGCGGGGGAAGACACGAGCAGTACTTC	CASSQEASGGRHEQYF
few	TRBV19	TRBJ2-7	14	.	TGTGCCAGTAGTATAGACCCGTCCAGCTACGAGCAGTACTTC	CASSIDPSSYEQYF
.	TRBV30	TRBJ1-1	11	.	TGTGCCCTATCAATAAACACTGAAGCTTTCTTT	CALSINTEAFF
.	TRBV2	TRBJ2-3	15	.	TGTGCCAGCAGTGACTCCCTATTTAGCACAGATACGCAGTATTTT	CASSDSLFSTDTQYF
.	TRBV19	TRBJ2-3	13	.	TGTGCCAGTAGTAGAACTAGAGCAGATACGCAGTATTTT	CASSRTRADTQYF
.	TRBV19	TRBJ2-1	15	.	TGTGCCAGTAGCCACTCGAGGGAGAGAGCTAATGAGCAGTTCTTC	CASSHSRERANEQFF
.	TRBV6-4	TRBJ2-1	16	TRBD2	TGTGCCAGCAGTGACGAGGCGGGGGGCTCCTACAATGAGCAGTTCTTC	CASSDEAGGSYNEQFF
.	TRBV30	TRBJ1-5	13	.	TGTGCCTGGAGTGTCCAAGGGAATCAGCCCCAGCATTTT	CAWSVQGNQPQHF
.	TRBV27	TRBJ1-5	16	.	TGTGCCAGCAGTTTAGTCGGGACAAAATTCCCTCAGCCCCAGCATTTT	CASSLVGTKFPQPQHF
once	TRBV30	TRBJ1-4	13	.	TGTGCCGGAGGGTTATTGACTAATGAAAAACTGTTTTTT	CAGGLLTNEKLFF